Described below is a single TCR beta chain sequence and its context. Its antigen is undetermined. Clones were read by immunoSEQ multiplex PCR, and TCRdb kept only the in-frame ones, dropping some. The sample contains 90,000 to 120,000 clones, around nine tenths of which appear only once. Recipients boosted at about 4 weeks or about 12 weeks are pooled. Trimming stripped 7 bases from V and 5 bases from J, with 20 bases between. The CDR3 length is 16 residues. Germline loops: CDR1 LNHDA, CDR2 SQIVND (reference sequence). The data belong to a study of T cell responses to AZD1222 COVID-19 vaccine. Findings and caveats of the study: Just 5 or 6 AZD1222 recipients tested seropositive at baseline. Among vaccine-associated CD4 TCRs, coverage spanned spike, with dominance at 160-218 and 743-854.

The source material was peripheral blood, sampled 28 days after the second AZD1222 dose. The chain uses TRBV19 and TRBJ2-2, with D hard to call. This sequence originates from an adult who received the AZD1222 COVID-19 vaccine. The DNA for the CDR3 is TGTGCCAGTAAGGTTTGGGGAAGGGAAATGACCGGGGAGCTGTTTTTT. Its protein product is CASKVWGREMTGELFF. Variable domain in full (rest from reference TRBV19 and TRBJ2-2): DGGITQSPKYLFRKEGQNVTLSCEQNLNHDAMYWYRQDPGQGLRLIYYSQIVNDFQKGDIAEGYSVSREKKESFPLTVTSAQKNPTAFYLCASKVWGREMTGELFFGEGSRLTVL.